This T cell receptor beta chain was sequenced in a study of blood T cell repertoires in COVID-19. Sequenced by immunoSEQ multiplex PCR; TCRdb stores in-frame clones only, minus some. This sample has roughly 250,000 clones; approximately 86% occur once, and the top ten carry roughly 3.3%. Germline values: CDR1 LNHDA, CDR2 SQIVND (reference sequence). CDR3 length equals 14 residues. The TCR sequence derives from a middle-aged woman with acute COVID-19. The sample taken for sequencing was PBMCs or T cells enriched from blood (not recorded which). The gene calls are TRBV19 and TRBJ1-6; D is unclear. CDR3 coding DNA: TGTGCGACCAGTTCCCGACACGCGAATTCACCCCTCCACTTT. This gives the protein CATSSRHANSPLHF.